Listed here are 7 T cell receptor beta chains from one sample, sequenced in a study of identical twins. TCRdb fed the 5' RACE reads into MiXCR, producing one record per CDR3 protein. The sample carries about 200,000 distinct CDR3 sequences, more than 6.5% recorded once. The same data also went into a second study, on yellow fever vaccine responses in identical twins.

The sequenced sample was memory (CD45RO+) T cells sorted from blood. The source is a young woman in good health.

The chain employs TRBV14 and TRBJ2-3; 9 positions agree with TRBD1. J was trimmed by 4 bases and V by 2 bases; bases with no gene match: 7. The V gene's germline CDR1 is SGHDN and CDR2 FVKESK. This CDR3 contains 16 residues. In DNA, the CDR3 is TGTGCCAGCAGCCAATCGGGACAGGGTCTCCCAGATACGCAGTATTTT. Translated: CASSQSGQGLPDTQYF.

This clonotype was seen only a few times. The rearrangement joins TRBV7-9 to TRBJ1-6; possibly TRBD1 for D (6 bases). V was cut by 5 bases and J by 9 bases, with 14 bases left in between. Per the germline V gene, CDR1 is SEHNR and CDR2 is FQNEAQ (reference sequence). The CDR3 has 14 residues. CDR3 nucleotide sequence: TGTGCCAGCAGCCTCGGACAGCCATCTTCACCCCTCCACTTT. Amino acid sequence: CASSLGQPSSPLHF.

This clonotype was seen only a few times. This chain links TRBV19 with TRBJ2-1; tentatively, D is TRBD2 (5 bases). V was trimmed by 8 bases and J by 4 bases, leaving 15 bases between them. The CDR3 covers 14 residues. Germline values: CDR1 LNHDA, CDR2 SQIVND (reference sequence). The CDR3: CASGREEEYNEQFF. DNA for the CDR3: TGTGCCAGTGGGAGAGAGGAAGAATACAATGAGCAGTTCTTC.

This clonotype was counted only a few times. V is TRBV27 and J is TRBJ2-1, with 11 nucleotides matching TRBD2. The CDR3 runs to 16 residues. CDR1 and CDR2 (germline): MNHEY, SMNVEV (reference sequence). V shed 5 bases and J 6 bases; nucleotides not matched to a gene: 9. CDR3 sequence reads: CASSRKTSGSGNEQFF. CDR3 DNA sequence: TGTGCCAGCAGTCGAAAAACTAGCGGGAGTGGCAATGAGCAGTTCTTC.

This chain uses TRBV7-9 with TRBJ1-1, with D tentatively TRBD1 (5 bases). The CDR3 has 14 residues. The V and J ends lost 5 bases and 8 bases respectively, with 18 bases between them. Germline-derived CDR1 and CDR2 are SEHNR and FQNEAQ (reference sequence). The CDR3 sequence is CASSRNQGYREAFF. The DNA of the CDR3 is TGTGCCAGCAGCCGCAACCAGGGTTATAGAGAAGCTTTCTTT.

This clonotype was found many times. The chain recombines TRBV4-3 with TRBJ2-7, with a tentative D call TRBD2 (6 bases). Germline V gene lookup returns CDR1 LGHNA and CDR2 YSLEER. Trimming stripped 3 bases from V and 6 bases from J, with 12 bases between. This CDR3 contains 13 residues. In DNA form, the CDR3 reads TGCGCCAGCAGCCAGGGACTTGGGCTCGAGCAGTACTTC. It encodes CASSQGLGLEQYF.

This clonotype was counted many times. The chain links TRBV28 to TRBJ2-1; 8 bases are shared with TRBD2. J was trimmed by 9 bases and V by 4 bases; bases with no gene match: 14. Per germline, CDR1 MDHEN and CDR2 SYDVKM. This CDR3 region has 16 residues. The DNA for the CDR3 is TGTGCCAGCAGTTCCGTGGGTAACGGGAGGGCGTTTGAGCAGTTCTTC. It specifies CASSSVGNGRAFEQFF.